The 22 T cell receptor beta chains reported below all come from one sample, sequenced in a study of tissue T cells after allogeneic stem cell transplantation. Assay: immunoSEQ multiplex PCR; the TCRdb copy retains only in-frame clones and omits some. Among about 21,000 clones, approximately 69% were seen once, and the ten largest hold 0.41%. Sequencing was carried out using blood. Receptors originate from a female BALB/c mouse in good health. The MHC haplotype of the strain is H2-d.

A word on this clone: Gene and germline names: mouse. The read is 1 residue too short to cover the CDR3 end, so that end is filled in from the germline J gene. The chain carries TRBV13-1 and TRBJ2-4; tentatively, D is TRBD1 (6 bases). Germline lookup yields CDR1 NSHNY and CDR2 SYGAGN. The CDR3 length is 13 residues. V lost 4 bases, J lost 0 bases, and 6 bases lay in between. The CDR3 protein is CASSQGSQNTLYF. CDR3 bases read: TGTGCCAGCAGTCAGGGGAGTCAAAACACCTTGTAC.

In the case of this clone: Germline and genes here are mouse. The read ends 1 residue shy of where the CDR3 ends; the end is completed using the germline J gene. J is TRBJ1-3 and V is TRBV1, with D maybe TRBD1 (5 bases). Deletions cut 4 bases from V and 0 bases from J, with 7 bases between. The CDR3 covers 14 residues. Germline-derived CDR1 and CDR2 are NSQYPW and LRSPGD (reference sequence). The sequenced part of the CDR3 DNA is TGCACCTGCAGTGAGGACAATTCTGGAAATACGCTCTAT. Translated, it gives CTCSEDNSGNTLY. The full CDR3 protein is CTCSEDNSGNTLYF.

The sample holds a few counts of this clone. The genes are named according to mouse. The CDR3 region is CGARGQGHSDYTF. CDR3 bases read: TGTGGTGCTAGAGGACAGGGGCACTCCGACTACACC. The chain employs TRBV20 and TRBJ1-2; 9 bases fit TRBD1. Sequencing ends 1 residue short of the CDR3 end; the germline J gene provides the rest. Trimming at V came to 3 bases and at J to 3 bases, leaving 2 bases not matched to a gene. The V gene's germline CDR1 is GFQATS and CDR2 STVNSAI. The CDR3 contains 13 residues.

As to this clone: The gene names here belong to mouse. CDR3 in amino acids: CASSARDRGNSPLYF. CDR3 DNA, as far as it was read: TGTGCCAGCAGTGCCCGGGACAGGGGTAATTCGCCCCTCTAC. V is TRBV13-1 and J is TRBJ1-6; 10 positions agree with TRBD1. The read ends 1 residue early relative to the CDR3; the germline J gene fills the gap. TRBJ1-6 is treated as an ORF (open reading frame) with a function not yet certain. Germline V gene data show CDR1 as NSHNY and CDR2 as SYGAGN. V gave up 3 bases and J gave up 6 bases; unmatched junction bases: 3. This CDR3 region has 15 residues.

As to this clone: Gene names refer to mouse genes. The observed sequence ends 1 residue before the CDR3 terminus, with the missing tail filled in from the germline J gene. The genes are TRBV29 and TRBJ1-1; TRBD1 might be the D (5 bases). Germline values: CDR1 MSHET, CDR2 SYDVDS. CDR3 size: 15 residues. Trimming removed 0 bases at V and 0 bases at J, with 8 bases between. The covered CDR3 bases are TGTGCTAGCAGTTTATCGCAGGGAGCAAACACAGAAGTCTTC. Its protein product is CASSLSQGANTEVF. The whole CDR3 sequence reads CASSLSQGANTEVFF.

As regards this clone: Here the gene names and germline are mouse. The CDR3 end is not reached by the read, which stops 1 residue before it; the germline J gene fills it in. The chain carries TRBV4 and TRBJ2-3, with 13 bases matching TRBD2. CDR1 and CDR2 (germline): LGHDT, YNNKQL (reference sequence). The J segment lost 0 bases and the V segment lost 5 bases, leaving 8 bases of the junction unmatched. This CDR3 contains 18 residues. The CDR3 sequence is CASSPGLGGYSSAETLYF. The part of the CDR3 DNA that was read is TGTGCCAGCAGCCCGGGACTGGGGGGGTATTCTAGTGCAGAAACGCTGTAT.

As regards this clone: Germline and genes: mouse. The read ends 1 residue before the CDR3 terminus; that terminus is restored from the germline J gene. J is TRBJ2-3 and V is TRBV31; 9 bases map to TRBD2. The CDR3 loop spans 13 amino acids. Germline trimming cut 2 bases from V and 5 bases from J; bases unmatched to any gene: 2. Per the germline V gene, CDR1 is GKSSPN and CDR2 is SITVG. The covered CDR3 bases are TGTGCCTGGAGTTGGGGGGGCAGAGAAACGCTGTAT. It codes for CAWSWGGRETLY. In full, the CDR3 reads CAWSWGGRETLYF.

The table lists this clone with a few counts. The germline and genes are mouse ones. The read terminates 1 residue ahead of where the CDR3 ends, so the germline J gene completes it. The rearrangement uses TRBV13-2 and TRBJ1-5; 8 bases map to TRBD1. From germline, CDR1 is NNHNN and CDR2 SYGAGS (reference sequence). The CDR3 runs to 13 residues. V was clipped by 5 bases and J by 4 bases; unmatched bases: 2. CDR3 residues: CASGDRENQAPLF. The covered CDR3 bases are TGTGCCAGCGGGGACAGGGAGAACCAGGCTCCGCTT.

Concerning this clone: All gene names here are mouse names. The CDR3 is cut off 1 residue early in the read; its end comes from the germline J gene. The chain links TRBV4 to TRBJ2-7; the D call may be TRBD1 or TRBD2 (5 bases each). Germline V lookup: CDR1 LGHDT, CDR2 YNNKQL (reference sequence). CDR3 length equals 13 residues. V gave up 4 bases and J gave up 0 bases, with 7 bases separating them. CDR3 DNA, as far as it was read: TGTGCCAGCAGCTGGGGGAGCTCCTATGAACAGTAC. It is translated as CASSWGSSYEQY. In full, the CDR3 is CASSWGSSYEQYF.

A note on this clone: Gene names and germline refer to mouse. From the germline J gene comes the end of the CDR3, since the read stops 1 residue before it. The chain combines TRBV20 with TRBJ2-7; D gene unclear. Trimming removed 0 bases from V and 0 bases from J, with 6 bases in between. The CDR3 runs 13 residues. Germline V lookup: CDR1 GFQATS, CDR2 STVNSAI. This CDR3 is CGARDYSSYEQYF. The DNA read from the CDR3 is TGTGGTGCTAGGGACTATAGCTCCTATGAACAGTAC. The full variable domain, rest sourced from reference TRBV20 and TRBJ2-7, is GALVYQYPRRTICKSGTSMRMECQAVGFQATSVAWYRQSPQKTFELIALSTVNSAIKYEQNFTQEKFPISHPNLSFSSMTVLNAYLEDRGLYLCGARDYSSYEQYFGPGTRLTVL.

This clone was found once. Gene names are mouse gene names. The CDR3 end is not reached by the read, which stops 1 residue before it; the germline J gene fills it in. The chain links TRBV13-3 to TRBJ1-3, with 10 bases matching TRBD1. Germline V gene sequence: CDR1 NNHDY, CDR2 SYVADS. J lost 4 bases, V lost 0 bases, and 7 bases had no gene match. CDR3 length: 17 amino acids. The covered CDR3 bases are TGTGCCAGCAGTGATGCAATCGGGACAGGGGTGGGAAATACGCTCTAT. Translated: CASSDAIGTGVGNTLY. Given in full, the CDR3 is CASSDAIGTGVGNTLYF.

Note on this clone: The gene names here belong to mouse. CDR3 amino acids: CASSLYSGQETLYF. CDR3 DNA (partial): TGTGCCAGCAGTCTGTATTCCGGACAGGAAACGCTGTAT. This sequence joins TRBV24 and TRBJ2-3; D may be TRBD1 (6 bases). The read terminates 1 residue ahead of where the CDR3 ends, so the germline J gene completes it. Trimming took 0 bases from V and 6 from J, leaving 10 bases between them. The germline CDR1 and CDR2 sequences are KGHTA and FRNEEI. This CDR3 comprises 14 residues.

This clone was seen a few times. All gene names here are mouse names. The read ends 1 residue shy of where the CDR3 ends; the end is completed using the germline J gene. The chain has TRBV14 and TRBJ2-7; D remains unclear. V shed 1 base and J shed 4 bases, with 6 bases lying between them. The CDR3 sequence is 12 residues long. Germline V gene sequence: CDR1 SGHDT, CDR2 FRDEAV. The DNA read from the CDR3 is TGTGCCAGCAGTTTCGGCCAATATGAACAGTAC. Protein product: CASSFGQYEQY. The complete CDR3 sequence is CASSFGQYEQYF.

Regarding this clone: Here the gene names and germline are mouse. Read data end 1 residue before the CDR3 end; the end is taken from the germline J gene. The chain uses TRBV29 and TRBJ1-5, with TRBD1 as a possible D gene (6 bases). Between the trimmed V and J ends, which lost 3 bases and 4 bases, there was a span of 7 bases. Germline CDR1 reads MSHET; CDR2 reads SYDVDS. The CDR3 extends over 13 amino acids. The CDR3 is CASSFTGNQAPLF. The sequenced part of the CDR3 DNA is TGTGCTAGCAGTTTTACAGGGAACCAGGCTCCGCTT.

This clone was recorded a few times. Any gene name here is a mouse gene name. The CDR3 end is not reached by the read, which stops 1 residue before it; the germline J gene fills it in. The V and J genes are TRBV13-2 and TRBJ2-7, with 12 bases aligning to TRBD2. Germline CDR1 is NNHNN and CDR2 is SYGAGS (reference sequence). The CDR3 has 13 residues. J gave up 6 bases and V 5 bases, and 3 bases lay outside the gene matches. The CDR3 bases that were read are TGTGCCAGCGGCCGACTGGGGGGGCTTGAACAGTAC. It translates to CASGRLGGLEQY. The entire CDR3 protein is CASGRLGGLEQYF.

In the case of this clone: Genes here carry mouse names. The read ends 1 residue early relative to the CDR3; the germline J gene fills the gap. The genes are TRBV13-2 and TRBJ2-7; the match to TRBD1 covers 7 bases. V lost 1 base and J lost 0; bases outside the gene matches: 1. The CDR3 contains 14 residues. Germline assignment: CDR1 NNHNN and CDR2 SYGAGS (reference sequence). Partial CDR3 DNA: TGTGCCAGCGGTGATTGGGACAGCTCCTATGAACAGTAC. It yields the protein CASGDWDSSYEQY. The whole CDR3 protein is CASGDWDSSYEQYF.

A word on this clone: The listed genes are named as in mouse. Coverage ceases 1 residue before the CDR3 finishes, and the germline J gene fills in the end. The chain has TRBV13-3 and TRBJ2-2; TRBD2 matches at 8 bases. CDR3 length: 16 residues. V lost 0 bases, J lost 4 bases, and 5 bases stayed unmatched. The germline V gene has CDR1 NNHDY and CDR2 SYVADS. The sequenced CDR3 bases are TGTGCCAGCAGTGATGCGGGGGGGCGCGGCACCGGGCAGCTCTAC. Its translation is CASSDAGGRGTGQLY. The CDR3 in its entirety is CASSDAGGRGTGQLYF.

For this clone: Gene labels here are mouse ones. The covered CDR3 bases are TGTGCTAGCAGTTTAGGGACAAAAGACACCCAGTAC. Protein sequence: CASSLGTKDTQY. From start to end, the CDR3 is CASSLGTKDTQYF. The chain has TRBV29 and TRBJ2-5; perhaps TRBD1 as D (6 bases). The read terminates 1 residue ahead of where the CDR3 ends, so the germline J gene completes it. The CDR3 contains 13 residues. With 2 bases removed from V and 4 bases from J, the gap between germline ends came to 7 bases. Germline V lookup: CDR1 MSHET, CDR2 SYDVDS.

To note about this clone: Gene names follow the mouse nomenclature. The read finishes 1 residue shy of the CDR3 end, and the germline J gene is used to complete it. Other DNA sequences in this specimen translate into the identical CDR3. The chain couples TRBV2 to TRBJ2-7, with D maybe TRBD2 (5 bases). The CDR3 is 13 residues long. Germline CDR1 is LGHNA and CDR2 is YSYQKL. V was trimmed by 0 bases and J by 4 bases, leaving 7 bases between them. The sequenced part of the CDR3 DNA is TGTGCCAGCAGCCAAGAGTGGGGTTATGAACAGTAC. Translating gives CASSQEWGYEQY. The CDR3 reads in full as CASSQEWGYEQYF.

Concerning this clone: All gene names here are mouse names. The sequence runs out 1 residue before the end of the CDR3; the remainder is reconstructed from the germline J gene. The rearrangement links TRBV19 to TRBJ1-4, with D unclear. The ends were cut back, 1 base at V and 3 bases at J, with 4 bases in the middle. The CDR3 spans 13 residues. Germline loops: CDR1 FNHDT, CDR2 SITEND (reference sequence). CDR3 DNA, as far as it was read: TGTGCCAGCAGTATAAATACCAACGAAAGATTATTT. Translating it yields CASSINTNERLF. The full CDR3 is CASSINTNERLFF.

This clone was observed once. Genes here carry mouse names. The read ends 1 residue before the CDR3 terminus; that terminus is restored from the germline J gene. The V gene is TRBV2, the J gene TRBJ2-2; 10 nucleotides align to TRBD2. The V gene's germline CDR1 is LGHNA and CDR2 YSYQKL. The CDR3 runs 16 residues. Trimming cost V 0 bases and J 4 bases; bases outside gene matches: 2. The CDR3: CASSQDPGGATGQLYF. The DNA read from the CDR3 is TGTGCCAGCAGCCAAGACCCTGGGGGGGCCACCGGGCAGCTCTAC.

Concerning this clone itself: Gene and germline names: mouse. The read ends 1 residue shy of where the CDR3 ends; the end is completed using the germline J gene. This chain connects TRBV2 to TRBJ2-2, with 8 bases that match TRBD2. Trimming took 4 bases from V and 2 from J; bases not matched to a gene: 0. There are 14 residues in the CDR3. CDR1 and CDR2 (germline): LGHNA, YSYQKL. The sequenced CDR3 bases are TGTGCCAGCAGCCTGGGGGGGAACACCGGGCAGCTCTAC. Translating gives CASSLGGNTGQLY. In full, the CDR3 is CASSLGGNTGQLYF.